The 31 T cell receptor beta chains in this list originate from one sample, sequenced in a study of cytomegalovirus exposure and HLA in healthy donors (TCRdb year 2017). The protocol used for the library was the immunoSEQ multiplex PCR assay. A mixture of 60 forward primers for TCR Vbeta segments and 13 reverse primers for TCR Jbeta segments was used in the multiplex PCR. The table was pulled from immuneACCESS by TCRdb, which kept in-frame rearrangements only. Such tables lose some clones; where checked, under half of the loss comes from unresolved V genes, and the rest has no known cause. This sample lists roughly 86,000 clones; roughly 60% were detected once. The ten largest clones take up 20% to 25% of the sample. Sequenced material: PBMCs. The receptors derive from a woman aged 45-65 years in good health and CMV-seropositive.

The chain joins TRBV7-9 to TRBJ1-5; 8 bases map to TRBD1. Germline loops: CDR1 SEHNR, CDR2 FQNEAQ (reference sequence). V shed 5 bases and J 1 base; nucleotides not matched to a gene: 1. This CDR3 comprises 14 residues. CDR3 nucleotide sequence: TGTGCCAGCAGCCGACAGGGGAGCAATCAGCCCCAGCATTTT. It specifies CASSRQGSNQPQHF.

This clone turned up a few times. The rearrangement links TRBV7-9 to TRBJ2-1; 9 nucleotides match TRBD2. V was pared by 2 bases and J by 7 bases, with 9 bases of the junction left unmatched. This CDR3 is built from 16 residues. Germline V gene lookup returns CDR1 SEHNR and CDR2 FQNEAQ (reference sequence). CDR3 sequence reads: CASSLRVGGGDNEQFF. Written as DNA, the CDR3 is TGTGCCAGCAGCTTACGGGTGGGCGGGGGGGATAATGAGCAGTTCTTC. The variable domain in full, completed from reference TRBV7-9 and TRBJ2-1, reads DTGVSQNPRHKITKRGQNVTFRCDPISEHNRLYWYRQTLGQGPEFLTYFQNEAQLEKSRLLSDRFSAERPKGSFSTLEIQRTEQGDSAMYLCASSLRVGGGDNEQFFGPGTRLTVL.

The chain combines TRBV6-5 with TRBJ1-1; 8 bases match TRBD1. The CDR3 covers 14 residues. In germline, CDR1 is MNHEY, CDR2 SVGAGI. J lost 6 bases, V lost 7 bases, and 10 bases had no gene match. The DNA of the CDR3 is TGTGCCAGCAATGTACAGGGGGGAATTTCTGAAGCTTTCTTT. This translates into CASNVQGGISEAFF.

This chain uses TRBV6-5 with TRBJ1-1, with 7 bases aligning to TRBD1. Trimming at V came to 7 bases and at J to 1 base, leaving 6 bases not matched to a gene. CDR3 length: 14 residues. Germline values: CDR1 MNHEY, CDR2 SVGAGI. For the CDR3, the DNA is TGTGCCAGCAATGCGGGACAGAGGAACACTGAAGCTTTCTTT. Protein: CASNAGQRNTEAFF.

V is TRBV7-8 and J is TRBJ2-2; a weak D match, TRBD1 (5 bases). V was shortened by 5 bases and J by 5 bases, with 9 bases between the two germline ends. CDR1 is SGHVS and CDR2 is FQNEAQ in the germline V gene. This CDR3 is 13 amino acids long. DNA for the CDR3: TGTGCCAGCAGCCAAGACAGTACCGGGGAGCTGTTTTTT. Translation: CASSQDSTGELFF.

The genes are TRBV10-3 and TRBJ1-2; 9 bases map to TRBD1. The V segment lost 7 bases and the J segment 3 bases; nucleotides outside the gene matches: 6. CDR1 and CDR2 (germline): ENHRY, SYGVKD. The CDR3 spans 14 residues. The CDR3 here is CAINRGQGDYGYTF. In DNA form, the CDR3 reads TGTGCCATCAATCGGGGACAGGGTGACTATGGCTACACCTTC.

A few counts support this clone. This chain connects TRBV4-1 to TRBJ2-3, with 12 nucleotides matching TRBD1. Germline CDR1 and CDR2: MGHRA and YSYEKL. With 0 bases clipped from V and 0 bases from J, the junction kept 7 bases outside the gene matches. CDR3 length equals 19 residues. CDR3 in amino acids: CASSQDGGTGGKSTDTQYF. The CDR3 coding sequence is TGCGCCAGCAGCCAAGACGGTGGGACAGGGGGCAAGAGCACAGATACGCAGTATTTT.

This clone occurred a few times. The V call is TRBV19, the J call TRBJ2-3; 7 bases agree with TRBD2. This CDR3 comprises 16 residues. Trimming removed 3 bases from V and 4 bases from J; junction bases left unmatched: 10. Per the germline V gene, CDR1 is LNHDA and CDR2 is SQIVND (reference sequence). DNA for the CDR3: TGTGCCAGTAGTATGCGGGCAGTCCGGGGGGCAGATACGCAGTATTTT. It yields the protein CASSMRAVRGADTQYF. Full variable domain (outside the CDR3, taken from reference TRBV19 and TRBJ2-3): DGGITQSPKYLFRKEGQNVTLSCEQNLNHDAMYWYRQDPGQGLRLIYYSQIVNDFQKGDIAEGYSVSREKKESFPLTVTSAQKNPTAFYLCASSMRAVRGADTQYFGPGTRLTVL.

The V call is TRBV28, the J call TRBJ1-5; 7 bases fit TRBD1. With 1 base clipped from V and 6 bases from J, the junction kept 9 bases outside the gene matches. The germline gives CDR1 MDHEN, CDR2 SYDVKM. CDR3 size: 16 residues. In DNA, the CDR3 is TGTGCCAGCAGTTTATACCCCGACAGGGTGACTCAGCCCCAGCATTTT. Translated, it gives CASSLYPDRVTQPQHF.

V gene TRBV30 combines with J gene TRBJ2-7, with 7 bases lining up with TRBD1. CDR3 length equals 12 residues. Germline CDR1 reads GTSNPN; CDR2 reads SVGIG (reference sequence). J lost 0 bases, V lost 4 bases, and 0 bases had no gene match. CDR3 DNA: TGTGCCTGGACAGGGGGCTCCTACGAGCAGTACTTC. Translated: CAWTGGSYEQYF.

The rearrangement joins TRBV19 to TRBJ2-1; 7 bases are shared with TRBD2. CDR1 and CDR2 from the germline V gene are LNHDA and SQIVND (reference sequence). V trimming: 1 base; J trimming: 4 bases; junction bases outside the gene matches: 7. The CDR3 has 16 amino acids. CDR3 nucleotide sequence: TGTGCCAGTAGTATAGGAGCGGGGCGCGCATACAATGAGCAGTTCTTC. Protein product: CASSIGAGRAYNEQFF.

This chain connects TRBV5-1 to TRBJ2-3; 8 bases match TRBD2. V shed 0 bases, J shed 2 bases, and the junction held 5 bases outside the gene matches. This CDR3 spans 16 amino acids. Germline CDR1 is SGHRS and CDR2 is YFSETQ. This chain's CDR3 is CASSLVRGGITDTQYF. In DNA form, the CDR3 reads TGCGCCAGCAGCTTGGTACGGGGGGGCATCACAGATACGCAGTATTTT.

The V and J genes are TRBV6-1 and TRBJ2-1; 8 bases fit TRBD2. Germline CDR1 is MNHNS and CDR2 is SASEGT. This CDR3 has 16 residues. V shed 3 bases, J shed 3 bases, and the junction held 7 bases outside the gene matches. CDR3 amino acids: CASSDVRGANYNEQFF. The CDR3, as DNA: TGTGCCAGCAGTGATGTGCGGGGGGCAAACTACAATGAGCAGTTCTTC.

CDR3 region: CASSLPRGGISSGANVLTF. DNA of the CDR3: TGTGCCAGCAGCCTCCCCCGGGGAGGAATCAGCTCTGGGGCCAACGTCCTGACTTTC. The chain is built from TRBV9 and TRBJ2-6; TRBD2 is a possible D gene (6 bases). The V end was cut by 4 bases, the J end by 0 bases, with 20 bases between. The CDR3 length is 19 residues. Per the germline V gene, CDR1 is SGDLS and CDR2 is YYNGEE.

V and J are TRBV6-5 and TRBJ1-2; a weak D match, TRBD1 (6 bases). Germline-derived CDR1 and CDR2 are MNHEY and SVGAGI. This CDR3 has 10 amino acids. Deletions cut 8 bases from V and 5 bases from J, with 6 bases between. The CDR3 loop is CASGQYGYTF. The CDR3 nucleotides are TGTGCCAGCGGACAGTATGGCTACACCTTC.

V and J are TRBV29-1 and TRBJ2-4, with 8 positions matching TRBD1. V trimming: 4 bases; J trimming: 8 bases; junction bases outside the gene matches: 7. The CDR3 runs to 13 residues. Germline V gene data show CDR1 as SQVTM and CDR2 as ANQGSEA. CDR3 nucleotides: TGCAGCGTTGTCGGGACAGGCGGTGACATTCAGTACTTC. Translating gives CSVVGTGGDIQYF.

This clone showed up just a few times. V and J are TRBV6-6 and TRBJ1-2; D remains ambiguous. Looked up from germline, CDR1 is MNHNY and CDR2 is SVGAGI (reference sequence). V was cut by 2 bases and J by 3 bases, with 16 bases left in between. CDR3 length: 16 residues. Written as DNA, the CDR3 is TGTGCCAGCAGTTACGTACAGCTATCCTCCGACTATGGCTACACCTTC. Translation gives CASSYVQLSSDYGYTF.

The chain employs TRBV6-1 and TRBJ2-5; TRBD1 agrees at 7 bases. Trimming took 3 bases from V and 4 from J; bases not matched to a gene: 8. The CDR3 runs to 15 residues. CDR1 is MNHNS, CDR2 SASEGT, per germline. The DNA of the CDR3 is TGTGCCAGCAGTGATCTGGGACAGAGAAGAGAGACCCAGTACTTC. The encoded protein is CASSDLGQRRETQYF.

Points on this clone: A read error may account for a junction end that differs from germline. This sample includes further DNA sequences coding for the same CDR3. This rearrangement joins TRBV5-1 to TRBJ2-7; TRBD2 might be the D (6 bases). The germline V gene has CDR1 SGHRS and CDR2 YFSETQ. This CDR3 contains 14 residues. The CDR3 DNA is TGCGCCAGCAGCTTGGAAGGGGAGGCCTACGAACAGTACTTC. Residues: CASSLEGEAYEQYF.

A few counts support this clone. The V gene is TRBV4-2, the J gene TRBJ2-2; no firm D call. CDR3 size: 12 residues. V lost 3 bases, J lost 6 bases, and 5 bases lay in between. Germline V gene data show CDR1 as LGHNA and CDR2 as YNFKEQ. CDR3 nucleotides: TGTGCCAGCAGCCAGGAGTCCGGGGAGCTGTTTTTT. The encoded protein is CASSQESGELFF.

The chain combines TRBV6-1 with TRBJ1-4; possible D gene TRBD1, 6 bases. Germline V gene lookup returns CDR1 MNHNS and CDR2 SASEGT. There are 14 residues in the CDR3. The V end was cut by 7 bases, the J end by 3 bases, with 12 bases between. This chain's CDR3 is CASNAGVANEKLFF. The CDR3 coding sequence is TGTGCCAGCAACGCAGGGGTCGCTAATGAAAAACTGTTTTTT.

This clone came up a few times. This chain joins TRBV28 and TRBJ2-5, with TRBD2 matching over 8 bases. CDR1 and CDR2 from the germline V gene are MDHEN and SYDVKM. This CDR3 comprises 15 residues. Trimming at V came to 4 bases and at J to 4 bases, leaving 8 bases not matched to a gene. The CDR3 sequence: CASSSIGGVGETQYF. The CDR3 bases are TGTGCCAGCAGTTCAATCGGGGGGGTTGGAGAGACCCAGTACTTC.

This clone was picked up a small number of times. This chain links TRBV27 with TRBJ1-4; TRBD1 is a possible D gene (5 bases). V gave up 5 bases and J gave up 2 bases, with 12 bases separating them. This CDR3 spans 15 amino acids. CDR1 and CDR2 (germline): MNHEY, SMNVEV (reference sequence). The CDR3 nucleotides are TGTGCCAGCAGTCCCTGGGGCACTACTAATGAAAAACTGTTTTTT. This gives the protein CASSPWGTTNEKLFF.

This sequence joins TRBV6-5 and TRBJ1-1, with D hard to call. The V and J ends lost 9 bases and 8 bases respectively, with 13 bases between them. The CDR3 loop spans 11 amino acids. Germline V gives CDR1 MNHEY, CDR2 SVGAGI. CDR3 amino acids: CASFTETEAFF. CDR3 coding DNA: TGTGCCAGTTTCACAGAAACGGAAGCTTTCTTT.

This clone appeared a few times. V and J are TRBV4-1 and TRBJ2-3, with 9 bases aligning to TRBD1. The junction had 16 bases not matched to a gene; V was cut back by 3 bases and J by 6 bases. Germline CDR1 is MGHRA and CDR2 is YSYEKL. This CDR3 is built from 18 residues. CDR3 bases: TGCGCCAGCAGCCAGACCCCCGGGACAGGGCGAGTTATGGATACGCAGTATTTT. Protein product: CASSQTPGTGRVMDTQYF.

The rearrangement uses TRBV19 and TRBJ2-3; 8 bases fit TRBD2. This CDR3 spans 15 amino acids. Germline V lookup: CDR1 LNHDA, CDR2 SQIVND (reference sequence). The ends lost 3 bases at V and 4 bases at J; junction bases unmatched: 6. The CDR3 loop is CASSIGGARSDTQYF. The CDR3 DNA follows: TGTGCCAGTAGTATCGGGGGGGCCCGGTCAGATACGCAGTATTTT. Looking up the rest from reference TRBV19 and TRBJ2-3 gives the full variable domain: DGGITQSPKYLFRKEGQNVTLSCEQNLNHDAMYWYRQDPGQGLRLIYYSQIVNDFQKGDIAEGYSVSREKKESFPLTVTSAQKNPTAFYLCASSIGGARSDTQYFGPGTRLTVL.

This clone came up a few times. The chain is built from TRBV25-1 and TRBJ1-1, with 7 bases matching TRBD1. The germline V gene has CDR1 MGHDK and CDR2 SYGVNS. The J segment lost 5 bases and the V segment lost 2 bases, leaving 5 bases of the junction unmatched. The CDR3 sequence is 14 residues long. The CDR3 loop reads CASSELTGVTEAFF. The DNA for the CDR3 is TGTGCCAGCAGTGAACTAACAGGGGTGACTGAAGCTTTCTTT. Complete variable domain (other parts from reference TRBV25-1 and TRBJ1-1): EADIYQTPRYLVIGTGKKITLECSQTMGHDKMYWYQQDPGMELHLIHYSYGVNSTEKGDLSSESTVSRIRTEHFPLTLESARPSHTSQYLCASSELTGVTEAFFGQGTRLTVV.

This clone has just a few counts. The chain couples TRBV6-1 to TRBJ2-2; TRBD2 agrees at 9 bases. The V gene end was trimmed by 4 bases and the J gene end by 3 bases; junction bases not matched to a gene: 6. The germline V gene has CDR1 MNHNS and CDR2 SASEGT. The CDR3 loop spans 16 amino acids. CDR3 in DNA: TGTGCCAGCAGTGTCTCCCCTAGCGGGGACACCGGGGAGCTGTTTTTT. Protein: CASSVSPSGDTGELFF.

This clone was detected only once. The CDR3 sequence is CASSFDRENSPLHF. The DNA for the CDR3 is TGTGCCAGCAGCTTCGACAGGGAAAATTCACCCCTCCACTTT. The J gene is TRBJ1-6, the V gene TRBV7-9, with 7 bases fitting TRBD1. V lost 3 bases to trimming and J lost 7 bases; unmatched junction nucleotides: 3. CDR3 length: 14 amino acids. The V gene's germline CDR1 is SEHNR and CDR2 FQNEAQ (reference sequence).

This chain joins TRBV7-9 and TRBJ2-4, with 8 positions matching TRBD1. From germline, CDR1 is SEHNR and CDR2 FQNEAQ (reference sequence). The CDR3 is made up of 16 amino acids. V lost 5 bases and J lost 6; bases outside the gene matches: 12. The CDR3 DNA sequence: TGTGCCAGCAGCCCGGTACAGACAGGGGCTGGAAACATTCAGTACTTC. This gives the protein CASSPVQTGAGNIQYF.

The chain joins TRBV6-1 to TRBJ2-1, with 12 bases fitting TRBD2. This CDR3 region has 18 residues. V was pared by 0 bases and J by 3 bases, with 6 bases of the junction left unmatched. Germline V gene lookup returns CDR1 MNHNS and CDR2 SASEGT. CDR3 nucleotide sequence: TGTGCCAGCAGTGAAGCGCTTCCGGGACTAGCGGGCTACAATGAGCAGTTCTTC. Protein sequence: CASSEALPGLAGYNEQFF.